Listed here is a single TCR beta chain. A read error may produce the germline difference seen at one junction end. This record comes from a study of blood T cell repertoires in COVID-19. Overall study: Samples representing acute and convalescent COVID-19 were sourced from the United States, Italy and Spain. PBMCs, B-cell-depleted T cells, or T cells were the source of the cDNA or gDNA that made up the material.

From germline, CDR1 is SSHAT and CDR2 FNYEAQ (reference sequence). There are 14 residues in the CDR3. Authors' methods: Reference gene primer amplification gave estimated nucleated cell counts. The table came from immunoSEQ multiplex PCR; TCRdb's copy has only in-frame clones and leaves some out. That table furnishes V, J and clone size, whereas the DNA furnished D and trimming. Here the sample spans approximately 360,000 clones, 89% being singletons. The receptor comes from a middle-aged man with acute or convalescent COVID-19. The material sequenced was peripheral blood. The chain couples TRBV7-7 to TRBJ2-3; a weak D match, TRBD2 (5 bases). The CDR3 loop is CASSPLEATDTQYF. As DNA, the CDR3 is TGTGCTAGCAGCCCGCTGGAGGCCACAGATACGCAGTATTTT.